This T cell receptor (beta chain) was identified in a study of blood T cell repertoires in COVID-19. Study summary: The origin of the acute and convalescent COVID-19 samples was the United States, Italy and Spain.

CDR1 SGHDT and CDR2 YYEEEE come from the germline V gene. The CDR3 contains 12 residues. V gave up 1 base and J gave up 4 bases, with 4 bases separating them. Only in-frame clones appear in the TCRdb table, and some are missing; sequencing was by immunoSEQ multiplex PCR. The sample lists approximately 100,000 clones, approximately 92% occurring once. The sequenced sample consisted of peripheral blood. The TCR sequence derives from a man between 65 and 85 years old with acute or convalescent COVID-19. The V gene is TRBV5-6, the J gene TRBJ2-3; no clear D gene. For the CDR3, the DNA is TGTGCCAGCAGCTTGTTCTCAGATACGCAGTATTTT. This codes for CASSLFSDTQYF.